This TCR beta chain comes out of a study of cytomegalovirus exposure and HLA in healthy donors. Study-wide findings and caveats: By a later analysis, the bulk of CMV-associated TCR beta chains appeared HLA-restricted.

Turning to this clone: What it binds is unknown.

Nominal health characterized the donors when sampled, though unrecorded immune exposures were likely. Primers for the PCR totalled 60 Vbeta and 13 Jbeta. The repertoire was sequenced with immunoSEQ multiplex PCR; TCRdb's copy has only in-frame clones and lacks some. The top ten clones hold around 5.1% of a sample with 75,000 to 90,000 clones, around 76% of them seen once. V lost 4 bases, J lost 5 bases, and 13 bases stayed unmatched. There are 17 residues in the CDR3. CDR1 and CDR2 (germline): SGHDN, FVKESK. Sequencing input: PBMCs. The genes are TRBV14 and TRBJ2-4; 8 nucleotides align to TRBD1. The clonotype originates from a male donor in good health and CMV-seropositive. DNA for the CDR3: TGTGCCAGCAGCCGACACGAACAGGGGGGCGGCCAAAACATTCAGTACTTC. Protein product: CASSRHEQGGGQNIQYF.